This T cell receptor (beta chain) was recorded in a study of CD4 T cells in relation to SARS-CoV-2 and coronaviruses. General study results and limits: This crossreactivity analysis covered spike protein alone, no other viral proteins.

Remarks on this clone: Its antigen is unknown.

Here immunoSEQ multiplex PCR was the method, and the copy in TCRdb shows in-frame clones only, minus some. This sample yields tens of thousands of clones, of which 55% to 80% are seen a single time; roughly 16% belongs to the top ten. This CDR3 has 13 amino acids. Germline CDR1 reads GTSNPN; CDR2 reads SVGIG (reference sequence). V dropped 5 bases and J dropped 7 bases, with 14 bases sitting between them. Unexposed donor CD4+ T cells date from about 2011-2018, before the COVID-19 pandemic. Isolation of CD4+ T cells took place after roughly nine days in culture. The sequencing sample was made of CD4+ T cells from PBMCs, cultured in vitro. The chain uses TRBV30 and TRBJ2-2, with a tentative D call TRBD2 (6 bases). This TCR was sampled from a human donor in good health. DNA of the CDR3: TGTGCCTGGTCCGGATGGAGGGGCGGGGAGCTGTTTTTT. This codes for CAWSGWRGGELFF. The variable domain in full, completed from reference TRBV30 and TRBJ2-2, reads SQTIHQWPATLVQPVGSPLSLECTVEGTSNPNLYWYRQAAGRGLQLLFYSVGIGQISSEVPQNLSASRPQDRQFILSSKKLLLSDSGFYLCAWSGWRGGELFFGEGSRLTVL.